A few counts support the clone carrying this TCR beta chain. As handled by the study authors: The authors estimated nucleated cell counts from reference gene primer amplification. Method: immunoSEQ multiplex PCR; TCRdb's copy keeps in-frame clones and lacks some. For V, J and clone size, that table is used; D and trimming come from the DNA. The repertoire includes about 99,000 clones, around 87% of them detected once, and about 15% sits in the top ten. The data were taken from a study of blood T cell repertoires in COVID-19. Across the whole study: Sample material is recorded as cDNA or gDNA derived from T cells, B-cell-depleted T cells, or PBMCs.

Germline CDR1 reads LGHDT; CDR2 reads YNNKEL (reference sequence). This CDR3 is built from 14 residues. J was trimmed by 9 bases and V by 3 bases; bases with no gene match: 11. Sequencing was done on a sample of peripheral blood. The TCR was taken from a man in his fifties or sixties with acute or convalescent COVID-19. The V gene is TRBV3-1 (or the pseudogene TRBV3-2), the J gene TRBJ2-7, with TRBD1 matching 7 bases. The CDR3 region has the DNA TGTGCCAGCAGCCAGGAATTCACAGGGGTAGTGCAGTACTTC. It yields the protein CASSQEFTGVVQYF.